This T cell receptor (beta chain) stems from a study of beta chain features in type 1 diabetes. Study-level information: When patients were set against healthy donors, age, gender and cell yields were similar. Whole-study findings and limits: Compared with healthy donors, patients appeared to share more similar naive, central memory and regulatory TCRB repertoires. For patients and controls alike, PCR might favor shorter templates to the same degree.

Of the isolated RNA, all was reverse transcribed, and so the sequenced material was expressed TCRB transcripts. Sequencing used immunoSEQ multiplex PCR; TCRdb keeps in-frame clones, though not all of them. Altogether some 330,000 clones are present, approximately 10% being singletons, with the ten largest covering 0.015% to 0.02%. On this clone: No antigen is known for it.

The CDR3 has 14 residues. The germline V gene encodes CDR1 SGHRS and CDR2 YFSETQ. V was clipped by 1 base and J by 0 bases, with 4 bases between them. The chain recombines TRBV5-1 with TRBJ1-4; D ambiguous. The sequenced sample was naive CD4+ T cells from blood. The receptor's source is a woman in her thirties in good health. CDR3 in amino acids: CASSLQATNEKLFF. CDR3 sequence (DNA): TGCGCCAGCAGCTTGCAGGCAACTAATGAAAAACTGTTTTTT. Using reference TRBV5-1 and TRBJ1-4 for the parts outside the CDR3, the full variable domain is KAGVTQTPRYLIKTRGQQVTLSCSPISGHRSVSWYQQTPGQGLQFLFEYFSETQRNKGNFPGRFSGRQFSNSRSEMNVSTLELGDSALYLCASSLQATNEKLFFGSGTQLSVL.